This T cell receptor (beta chain) appears in the sequencing data of a study of blood T cells in healthy people across ages. Study as a whole: Per every two T cells, about one barcoded beta molecule was captured by template switching.

This clonotype was seen only a few times. Its matching antigen is unknown. Germline assignment: CDR1 SGDLS and CDR2 YYNGEE. The CDR3 consists of 16 residues. Then a second PCR, running about 6 to 12 cycles, was carried out with a sample-barcoded 5' primer and a J-beta primer mix. Every cDNA molecule bore a tag from a template-switch adaptor containing 12 random nucleotides. TCRdb reprocessed the 5' RACE reads with MiXCR, giving one entry per CDR3 protein. The sample has about 400,000 distinct CDR3 sequences; 52% are singletons. Each donor supplied around 9.6 milliliters of peripheral blood. General observations from the study: Donors of long life had a larger count of naive CD4+ cells and greater diversity than aged donors.

This chain links TRBV9 with TRBJ2-1; D perhaps matches TRBD2 (6 bases). The DNA end is more similar to TRBJ2-7, so the J call may be wrong. Material for sequencing was blood. The origin of this receptor is a man between 60 and 75 years old in good health. CDR3 sequence reads: CASSATRDWNYNEQYF. In DNA, the CDR3 is TGTGCCAGCAGCGCCACCCGGGACTGGAACTACAATGAGCAGTACTTC.